Below are 17 T cell receptor beta chains sequenced from a single sample in a study of blood T cell repertoires in COVID-19. Generated by immunoSEQ multiplex PCR, the TCRdb table keeps only in-frame clones and is missing some. This sample yields about 380,000 clones, of which 85% are seen a single time; approximately 3.7% belongs to the top ten. Sequences were obtained from peripheral blood. Source of these receptors: a woman aged 18 to 35 with acute or convalescent COVID-19.

This clone was seen just once. This chain uses TRBV11-1 with TRBJ2-1, with 7 bases matching TRBD1. The CDR3 has 14 amino acids. Trimming cost V 2 bases and J 7 bases; bases outside gene matches: 5. CDR1 SGHAT and CDR2 FQDESV come from the germline V gene (reference sequence). The CDR3 spells CASSLTKDRNEQFF. CDR3 bases: TGTGCCAGCAGCTTAACTAAGGACAGGAATGAGCAGTTCTTC.

The chain recombines TRBV12-3 or TRBV12-4 with TRBJ1-5; possible D gene TRBD1, 5 bases. The CDR3 has 12 residues. Trimming pared 5 bases from V and 6 bases from J, leaving 8 bases between. CDR3 sequence: CASSTTVQPQHF. In DNA, the CDR3 is TGTGCCAGCAGTACGACAGTTCAGCCCCAGCATTTT.

This clone has just one count. CDR3: CASSGTVLGYTF. The CDR3 bases are TGTGCCAGCAGCGGGACAGTTTTGGGCTACACCTTC. The V gene is TRBV9, the J gene TRBJ1-2; a weak D match, TRBD1 (6 bases). The germline gives CDR1 SGDLS, CDR2 YYNGEE. The CDR3 length is 12 residues. Trimming removed 3 bases at V and 8 bases at J, with 11 bases between.

This clone has a single count. The chain couples TRBV24-1 to TRBJ2-6, with 10 bases identical to TRBD1. Unmatched junction bases numbered 11, after V lost 4 bases and J lost 0 bases. CDR3 length: 20 amino acids. CDR1 is KGHDR, CDR2 SFDVKD, per germline. In DNA form, the CDR3 reads TGTGCCACCAGTGAGGGGAGAAGGACAGGGGGTTTCTCTGGGGCCAACGTCCTGACTTTC. This translates into CATSEGRRTGGFSGANVLTF.

The gene calls are TRBV30 and TRBJ1-2, with D perhaps TRBD1 (6 bases). Trimming stripped 3 bases from V and 3 bases from J, with 8 bases between. CDR3 length equals 12 residues. Germline lookup yields CDR1 GTSNPN and CDR2 SVGIG (reference sequence). CDR3 in amino acids: CAWSRGDYGYTF. The CDR3 DNA reads as TGTGCCTGGAGCAGGGGTGACTATGGCTACACCTTC.

This rearrangement joins TRBV3-1 (or the pseudogene TRBV3-2) to TRBJ2-7; TRBD2 is a possible D gene (5 bases). Germline V gene lookup returns CDR1 LGHDT and CDR2 YNNKEL (reference sequence). Deletions cut 4 bases from V and 3 bases from J, with 13 bases between. The CDR3 is made up of 14 amino acids. The CDR3 DNA sequence: TGTGCCAGCAGCCCACGTAGGGCGGGCTACGAGCAGTACTTC. The encoded protein is CASSPRRAGYEQYF.

The chain joins TRBV6-1 to TRBJ1-5, with unresolved D. The CDR3 runs to 14 residues. The germline gives CDR1 MNHNS, CDR2 SASEGT. Trimming removed 2 bases at V and 5 bases at J, with 10 bases between. Written as DNA, the CDR3 is TGTGCCAGCAGTGAACTATGGTCGGATCAGCCCCAGCATTTT. Residues: CASSELWSDQPQHF.

The chain couples TRBV27 to TRBJ2-7, with 8 bases aligning to TRBD1. With 6 bases clipped from V and 5 bases from J, the junction kept 6 bases outside the gene matches. This CDR3 is 13 amino acids long. The germline V gene has CDR1 MNHEY and CDR2 SMNVEV (reference sequence). CDR3 coding DNA: TGTGCCAGCAGCCCCACGACAGGGGACGAGCAGTACTTC. This translates into CASSPTTGDEQYF.

The chain uses TRBV30 and TRBJ1-6; TRBD1 aligns across 9 bases. Germline CDR1 and CDR2: GTSNPN and SVGIG (reference sequence). There are 12 residues in the CDR3. The junction had 0 bases not matched to a gene; V was cut back by 5 bases and J by 7 bases. The chain's CDR3 is CAWGQGNSPLHF. The CDR3 DNA sequence: TGTGCCTGGGGACAGGGGAATTCACCCCTCCACTTT.

This chain connects TRBV7-9 to TRBJ2-7; 11 bases map to TRBD1. Per the germline V gene, CDR1 is SEHNR and CDR2 is FQNEAQ (reference sequence). The CDR3 covers 15 residues. J was trimmed by 3 bases and V by 5 bases; bases with no gene match: 6. The DNA for the CDR3 is TGTGCCAGCAGCGGGGGACAGGGGGAGGTCTACGAGCAGTACTTC. Encoded protein: CASSGGQGEVYEQYF.

This chain links TRBV19 with TRBJ1-4, with no clear D. V lost 8 bases and J lost 5, with 12 bases in between. CDR3 length: 13 amino acids. Germline V gene sequence: CDR1 LNHDA, CDR2 SQIVND (reference sequence). The CDR3 sequence is CASDGPGNEKLFF. DNA for the CDR3: TGTGCCAGTGATGGCCCGGGGAATGAAAAACTGTTTTTT.

The chain carries TRBV18 and TRBJ1-3, with D perhaps TRBD1 (5 bases). This CDR3 comprises 12 residues. From germline, CDR1 is KGHSH and CDR2 LQKENI. The V end was cut by 5 bases, the J end by 9 bases, with 11 bases between. The CDR3 nucleotides are TGTGCCAGCTCAAAAGGGGATCCCACCATATATTTT. It codes for CASSKGDPTIYF.

This chain connects TRBV18 to TRBJ1-1, with D tentatively TRBD1 (5 bases). The CDR3 length is 11 residues. CDR1 is KGHSH, CDR2 LQKENI, per germline. Trimming stripped 1 base from V and 11 bases from J, with 8 bases between. CDR3 bases: TGTGCCAGCTCACCACGCAGGGCCGCTTTCTTT. This encodes CASSPRRAAFF.

The J gene is TRBJ1-5, the V gene TRBV28, with a weak D call TRBD1 (6 bases). The germline gives CDR1 MDHEN, CDR2 SYDVKM. This CDR3 is 15 amino acids long. V shed 5 bases and J shed 7 bases, with 18 bases lying between them. The CDR3: CASSLGGFIRQPQHF. The CDR3 region has the DNA TGTGCCAGCAGTCTAGGGGGATTTATCCGACAGCCCCAGCATTTT.

V is TRBV5-1 and J is TRBJ2-1; TRBD2 agrees at 11 bases. The CDR3 extends over 15 amino acids. V shed 2 bases and J 11 bases; nucleotides not matched to a gene: 9. Looked up from germline, CDR1 is SGHRS and CDR2 is YFSETQ. The CDR3 bases are TGCGCCAGCAGCTTCTCGGTATCTAGCGGGGGGAAGCAGTTCTTC. It specifies CASSFSVSSGGKQFF.

The genes are TRBV6-5 and TRBJ1-5; D might be TRBD1 (5 bases). V lost 3 bases and J lost 4, with 10 bases in between. The length of the CDR3 is 14 residues. Germline loops: CDR1 MNHEY, CDR2 SVGAGI. This CDR3 reads CASSYYRSNQPQHF. DNA for the CDR3: TGTGCCAGCAGTTATTACAGGTCAAATCAGCCCCAGCATTTT.

The rearrangement uses TRBV5-6 and TRBJ1-5, with a possible D match to TRBD1 (5 bases). Trimming removed 3 bases at V and 6 bases at J, with 22 bases between. The CDR3 is 17 amino acids. Germline CDR1 SGHDT, CDR2 YYEEEE. The CDR3 here is CASSSHLRGYGGQPQHF. CDR3 sequence (DNA): TGTGCCAGCAGCTCCCACCTTCGGGGGTATGGGGGTCAGCCCCAGCATTTT.